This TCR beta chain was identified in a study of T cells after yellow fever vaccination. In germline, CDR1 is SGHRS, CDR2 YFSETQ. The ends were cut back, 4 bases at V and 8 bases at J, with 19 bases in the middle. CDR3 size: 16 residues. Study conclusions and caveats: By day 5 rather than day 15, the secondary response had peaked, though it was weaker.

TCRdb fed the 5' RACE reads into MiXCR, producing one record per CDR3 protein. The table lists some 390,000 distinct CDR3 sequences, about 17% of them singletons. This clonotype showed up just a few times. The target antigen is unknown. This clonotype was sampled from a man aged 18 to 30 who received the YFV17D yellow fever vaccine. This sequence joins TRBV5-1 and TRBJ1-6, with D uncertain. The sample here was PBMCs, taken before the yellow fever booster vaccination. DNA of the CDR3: TGCGCCAGCAGCACCGCATCCCGCCCGGGGTATTCACCCCTCCACTTT. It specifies CASSTASRPGYSPLHF.